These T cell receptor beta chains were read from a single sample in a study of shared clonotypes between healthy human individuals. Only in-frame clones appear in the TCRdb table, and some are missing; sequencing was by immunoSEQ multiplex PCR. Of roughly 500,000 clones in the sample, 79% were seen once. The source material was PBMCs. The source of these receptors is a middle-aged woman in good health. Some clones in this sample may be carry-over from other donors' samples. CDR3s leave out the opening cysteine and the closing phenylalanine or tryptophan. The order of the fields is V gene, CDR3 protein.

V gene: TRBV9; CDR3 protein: ASSVVGRAPGELF
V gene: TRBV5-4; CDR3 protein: ASSLSARADYGYT
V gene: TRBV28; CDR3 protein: ASLSGRVGYNEQF
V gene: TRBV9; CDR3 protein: ASSVAGAPSNTGELF
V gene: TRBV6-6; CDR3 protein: ASSFGTGTDTQY
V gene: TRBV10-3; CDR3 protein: AIGQGTHYGYT
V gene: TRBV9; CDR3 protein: ASSVVPPNEEGYT
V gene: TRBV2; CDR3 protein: ASSGQVSTGELF
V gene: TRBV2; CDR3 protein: ASKWGPSYEQY
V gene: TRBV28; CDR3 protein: ASSPGTSYNEQF
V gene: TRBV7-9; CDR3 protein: ASSPRQGAEYEQY
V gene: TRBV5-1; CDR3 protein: ASSDTSGSADTQY
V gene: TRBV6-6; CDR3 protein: ASRPAGYEQY
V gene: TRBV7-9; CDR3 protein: ASSPSGTGGNEQF
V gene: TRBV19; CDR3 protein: ASSAGTGSYEQY
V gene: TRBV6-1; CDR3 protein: ASSAAASYGYT
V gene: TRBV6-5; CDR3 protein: ASSYSISTEAF
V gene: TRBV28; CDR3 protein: ASRRTLPHEQY
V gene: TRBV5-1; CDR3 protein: ASIKDGNQPQH
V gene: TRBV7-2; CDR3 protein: ASSLRAGDTEAF